This T cell receptor beta chain was documented in a study of cytomegalovirus exposure and HLA in healthy donors. Overall study results and limits: Confirmation in vitro established that a few CMV-associated chains were specific for CMV antigens. According to a subsequent analysis, TCR clusters identified in the first cohort showed a tendency to co-occur across the roughly 120 validation repertoires.

Concerning this clone: The target antigen is unknown.

Method: immunoSEQ multiplex PCR; TCRdb's copy keeps in-frame clones and lacks some. The sample includes fewer than 120,000 clones, roughly 90% seen only once; the top ten take 1.4% to 1.5%. The sample comprised PBMCs. This sequence was found in a woman aged 25 to 45 in good health and CMV-seropositive.

The CDR3 here is CASSHPGQQYYEQYF. CDR3 DNA: TGCGCCAGCAGCCACCCGGGACAGCAGTACTACGAGCAGTACTTC. The gene calls are TRBV4-1 and TRBJ2-7; 7 bases fit TRBD1. Germline-derived CDR1 and CDR2 are MGHRA and YSYEKL. V was clipped by 3 bases and J by 3 bases; unmatched bases: 8. CDR3 length: 15 amino acids.